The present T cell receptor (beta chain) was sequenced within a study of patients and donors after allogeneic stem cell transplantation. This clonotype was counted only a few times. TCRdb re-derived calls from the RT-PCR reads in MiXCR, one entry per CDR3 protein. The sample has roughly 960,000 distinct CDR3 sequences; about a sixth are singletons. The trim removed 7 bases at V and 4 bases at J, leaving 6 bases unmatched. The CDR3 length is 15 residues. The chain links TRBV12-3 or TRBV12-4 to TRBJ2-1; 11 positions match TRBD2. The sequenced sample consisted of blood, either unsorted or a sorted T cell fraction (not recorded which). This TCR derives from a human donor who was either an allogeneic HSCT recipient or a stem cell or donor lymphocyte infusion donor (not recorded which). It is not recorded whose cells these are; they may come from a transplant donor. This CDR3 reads CASTPTSGVYNEQFF. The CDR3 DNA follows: TGTGCCAGCACTCCGACTAGCGGGGTATACAATGAGCAGTTCTTC.